This TCR beta chain was retrieved from a study of tumor and adjacent non-tumor tissue in lung cancer. TCRbeta libraries were built with three rounds of nested PCR, modified from ARM-PCR. TCRdb reanalysed the multiplex PCR reads using MiXCR and keeps one entry per CDR3 protein. The sample includes fewer than 45,000 distinct CDR3 sequences, around 67% seen only once; the top ten take 19%. Germline assignment: CDR1 SGHVS and CDR2 FNYEAQ. Trimming took off 5 bases at V and 5 bases at J, with 13 bases between the two ends. This CDR3 is built from 14 residues. RNA was extracted from bulk tissue without any cell sorting. This non-tumor lung sample came from over 3 cm beyond the tumor edge.

V gene TRBV7-6 combines with J gene TRBJ1-5, with D possibly matching TRBD1 (6 bases). The sequence was collected from a woman between 35 and 50 years old with non-small cell lung cancer. Specimen: distant non-tumor lung tissue. CDR3 DNA sequence: TGTGCCAGCAGCCAAGGAGGGGGGTATCAGCCCCAGCATTTT. Translation gives CASSQGGGYQPQHF.